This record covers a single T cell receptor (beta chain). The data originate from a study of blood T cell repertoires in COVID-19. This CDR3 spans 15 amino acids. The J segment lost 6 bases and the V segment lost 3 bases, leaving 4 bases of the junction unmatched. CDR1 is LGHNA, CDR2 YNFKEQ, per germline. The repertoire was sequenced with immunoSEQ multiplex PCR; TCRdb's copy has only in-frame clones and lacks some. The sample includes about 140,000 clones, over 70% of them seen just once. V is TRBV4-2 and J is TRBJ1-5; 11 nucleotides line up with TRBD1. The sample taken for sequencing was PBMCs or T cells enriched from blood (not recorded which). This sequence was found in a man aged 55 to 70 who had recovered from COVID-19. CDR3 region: CASSHPDRGPQPQHF. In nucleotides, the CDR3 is TGTGCCAGCAGCCATCCGGACAGGGGGCCTCAGCCCCAGCATTTT.